This passage covers 8 T cell receptor beta chains from one sample sequenced in a study of OX40 agonist ivuxolimab in advanced cancers. Profiled with immunoSEQ multiplex PCR; TCRdb holds only in-frame clones, not every one. The sample has around 50,000 clones; approximately 88% are singletons. The material sequenced was CD4+ or CD8+ T cells sorted from blood, taken in a trial of the OX40 agonist ivuxolimab. These receptors were taken from an adult with an advanced solid tumor such as melanoma, head and neck, liver or kidney cancer.

J is TRBJ1-2 and V is TRBV15, with D possibly being TRBD1 (5 bases). Trimming removed 1 base at V and 6 bases at J, with 12 bases between. This CDR3 is built from 14 residues. CDR1 is LNHNV, CDR2 YYDKDF, per germline (reference sequence). CDR3 bases: TGTGCCACCAGCAGAGGGGGCGCGTCAAATGGCTACACCTTC. This sequence encodes CATSRGGASNGYTF. Variable domain in full (rest from reference TRBV15 and TRBJ1-2): DAMVIQNPRYQVTQFGKPVTLSCSQTLNHNVMYWYQQKSSQAPKLLFHYYDKDFNNEADTPDNFQSRRPNTSFCFLDIRSPGLGDTAMYLCATSRGGASNGYTFGSGTRLTVV.

This chain uses TRBV13 with TRBJ1-3, with a possible D match to TRBD1 (5 bases). The germline CDR1 and CDR2 sequences are PRHDT and FYEKMQ (reference sequence). The CDR3 loop spans 15 amino acids. Deletions cut 5 bases from V and 2 bases from J, with 13 bases between. CDR3 in DNA: TGTGCCAGCAGCACCGGGGGAGGAGCTGGAAACACCATATATTTT. Translation: CASSTGGGAGNTIYF.

The chain is built from TRBV19 and TRBJ2-5, with 10 bases matching TRBD2. The CDR3 runs to 15 residues. Germline trimming cut 4 bases from V and 5 bases from J; bases unmatched to any gene: 7. Germline-derived CDR1 and CDR2 are LNHDA and SQIVND (reference sequence). The CDR3 loop reads CASSRAGGQGETQYF. The CDR3 DNA follows: TGTGCCAGTAGTAGAGCGGGAGGGCAGGGGGAGACCCAGTACTTC.

CDR3 nucleotide sequence: TGTGCCAGCTCATGGACAGGGGGAAGCAATCAGCCCCAGCATTTT. Translated: CASSWTGGSNQPQHF. V gene TRBV18 combines with J gene TRBJ1-5, with 10 bases lining up with TRBD1. The CDR3 runs to 15 residues. The ends lost 5 bases at V and 1 base at J; junction bases unmatched: 2. Germline lookup yields CDR1 KGHSH and CDR2 LQKENI.

There are a few counts of this clone. At one end the junction does not follow the germline gene, possibly because of a read error. The V gene is TRBV29-1, the J gene TRBJ2-1, with 10 nucleotides matching TRBD2. Germline loops: CDR1 SQVTM, CDR2 ANQGSEA. The CDR3 is 12 residues long. Here the CDR3 DNA reads TGCAGCGTAGGTCTAGCGGGAGTACGGGAGGTCTTC. The encoded protein is CSVGLAGVREVF.

The V gene is TRBV5-1, the J gene TRBJ2-1, with TRBD1 identical over 8 bases. The CDR3 loop spans 17 amino acids. CDR1 is SGHRS and CDR2 is YFSETQ in the germline V gene. V dropped 0 bases and J dropped 10; count of bases not matched to a gene: 15. CDR3 coding DNA: TGCGCCAGCAGCTTGGACGCTTTGGCGACAGGGGTAAGAGAGCAGTTCTTC. The encoded protein is CASSLDALATGVREQFF.

V and J are TRBV6-5 and TRBJ2-1; no definite D call. Germline V lookup: CDR1 MNHEY, CDR2 SVGAGI. This CDR3 has 15 amino acids. Trimming removed 7 bases from V and 3 bases from J, with 16 bases in between. CDR3 residues: CASNGPGRNYNEQFF. CDR3 nucleotide sequence: TGTGCCAGCAACGGGCCTGGCAGGAACTACAATGAGCAGTTCTTC.

The genes are TRBV5-4 and TRBJ2-5, with 13 bases identical to TRBD2. Germline CDR1 reads SGHNT; CDR2 reads YYREEE (reference sequence). The CDR3 has 16 residues. With 4 bases clipped from V and 2 bases from J, the junction kept 5 bases outside the gene matches. CDR3 in DNA: TGTGCCAGCAGCGGGGGACTAGCGGGAAGACAAGAGACCCAGTACTTC. It is translated as CASSGGLAGRQETQYF.